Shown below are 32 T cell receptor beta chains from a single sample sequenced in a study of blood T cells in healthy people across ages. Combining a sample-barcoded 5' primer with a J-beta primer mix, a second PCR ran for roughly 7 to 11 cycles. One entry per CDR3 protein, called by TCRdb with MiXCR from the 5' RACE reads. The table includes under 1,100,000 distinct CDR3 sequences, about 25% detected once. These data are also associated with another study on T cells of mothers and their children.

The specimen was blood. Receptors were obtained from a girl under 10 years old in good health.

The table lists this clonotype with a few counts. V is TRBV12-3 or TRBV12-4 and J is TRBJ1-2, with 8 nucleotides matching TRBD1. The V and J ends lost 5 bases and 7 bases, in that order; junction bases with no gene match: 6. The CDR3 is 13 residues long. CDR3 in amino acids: CASSPHRGFGYTF. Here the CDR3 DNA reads TGTGCCAGCAGTCCGCACAGGGGGTTTGGCTACACCTTC.

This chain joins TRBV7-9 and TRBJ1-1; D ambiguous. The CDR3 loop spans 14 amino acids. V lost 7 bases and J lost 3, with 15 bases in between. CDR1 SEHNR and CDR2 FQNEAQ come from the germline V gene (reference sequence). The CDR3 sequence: CASKLDPMDTEAFF. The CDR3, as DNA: TGTGCCAGCAAGCTGGACCCAATGGACACTGAAGCTTTCTTT.

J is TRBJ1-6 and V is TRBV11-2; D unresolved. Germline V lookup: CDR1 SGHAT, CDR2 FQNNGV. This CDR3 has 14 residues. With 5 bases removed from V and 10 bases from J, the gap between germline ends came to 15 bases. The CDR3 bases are TGTGCCAGCAGCGACGAGGATAGGAGGTCACCCCTCCACTTT. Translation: CASSDEDRRSPLHF.

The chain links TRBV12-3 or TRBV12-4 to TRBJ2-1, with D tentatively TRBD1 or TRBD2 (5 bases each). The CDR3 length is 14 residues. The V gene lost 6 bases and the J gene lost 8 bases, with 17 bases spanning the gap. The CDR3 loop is CASRPGRKEDEQFF. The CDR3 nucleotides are TGTGCCAGCAGGCCGGGACGAAAAGAGGATGAGCAGTTCTTC.

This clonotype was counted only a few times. The CDR3 sequence is CASSPSGSGASYNEQFF. In DNA, the CDR3 is TGTGCCAGCAGCCCGTCAGGATCGGGAGCCTCCTACAATGAGCAGTTCTTC. The chain uses TRBV4-2 and TRBJ2-1; maybe TRBD2 (6 bases). The germline V gene encodes CDR1 LGHNA and CDR2 YNFKEQ. The V gene lost 4 bases and the J gene lost 0 bases, with 16 bases spanning the gap. CDR3 length equals 17 residues.

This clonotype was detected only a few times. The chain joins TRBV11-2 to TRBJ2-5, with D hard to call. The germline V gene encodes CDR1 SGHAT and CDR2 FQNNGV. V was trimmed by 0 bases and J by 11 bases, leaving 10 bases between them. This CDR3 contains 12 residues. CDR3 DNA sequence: TGTGCCAGCAGCTTAGATCCGGGCCCTCAGTACTTC. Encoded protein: CASSLDPGPQYF. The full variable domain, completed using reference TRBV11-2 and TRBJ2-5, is EAGVAQSPRYKIIEKRQSVAFWCNPISGHATLYWYQQILGQGPKLLIQFQNNGVVDDSQLPKDRFSAERLKGVDSTLKIQPAKLEDSAVYLCASSLDPGPQYFGPGTRLLVL.

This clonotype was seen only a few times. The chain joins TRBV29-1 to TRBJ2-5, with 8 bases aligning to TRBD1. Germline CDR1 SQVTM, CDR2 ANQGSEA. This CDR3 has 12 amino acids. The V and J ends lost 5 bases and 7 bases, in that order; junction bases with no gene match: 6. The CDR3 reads CSVLTGEGTQYF. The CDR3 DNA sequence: TGCAGCGTTCTGACAGGGGAAGGGACCCAGTACTTC.

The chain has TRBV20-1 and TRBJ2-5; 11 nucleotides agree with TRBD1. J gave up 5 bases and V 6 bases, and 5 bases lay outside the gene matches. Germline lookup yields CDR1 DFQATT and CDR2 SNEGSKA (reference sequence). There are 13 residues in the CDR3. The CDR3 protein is CSARGDRGETQYF. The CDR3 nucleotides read TGCAGTGCAAGGGGGGACAGGGGGGAGACCCAGTACTTC.

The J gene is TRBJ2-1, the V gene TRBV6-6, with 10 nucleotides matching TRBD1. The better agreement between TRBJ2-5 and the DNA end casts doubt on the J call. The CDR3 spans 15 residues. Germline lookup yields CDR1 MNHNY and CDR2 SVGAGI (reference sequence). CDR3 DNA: TGTGCCAGCAGTGGGACAGGGGACCTTTTTGTCGCCCAGTACTTC. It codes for CASSGTGDLFVAQYF.

The CDR3 loop reads CASSLPGVRYEQYF. CDR3 nucleotide sequence: TGTGCCAGCAGTTTACCGGGGGTACGATACGAGCAGTACTTC. The gene calls are TRBV12-3 or TRBV12-4 and TRBJ2-5, with D perhaps TRBD2 (6 bases). The J call may be mistaken, given a closer DNA end match to TRBJ2-7. The CDR3 contains 14 residues.

CDR3 amino acids: CASSESPAGGRYEQYF. CDR3 sequence (DNA): TGTGCCAGCAGTGAAAGCCCAGCGGGCGGACGCTACGAGCAGTACTTC. The chain recombines TRBV2 with TRBJ2-7; D may be TRBD2 (6 bases). Germline lookup yields CDR1 SNHLY and CDR2 FYNNEI. Between the trimmed V and J ends, which lost 2 bases and 3 bases, there was a span of 17 bases. The length of the CDR3 is 16 residues.

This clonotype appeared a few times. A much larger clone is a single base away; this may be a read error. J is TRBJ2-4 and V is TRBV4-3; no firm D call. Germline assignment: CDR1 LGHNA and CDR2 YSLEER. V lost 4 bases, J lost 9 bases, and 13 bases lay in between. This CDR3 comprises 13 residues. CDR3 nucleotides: TGCGCCAGCAGCCGAGAGCTGAGAGGCATTCAGTACTTC. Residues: CASSRELRGIQYF.

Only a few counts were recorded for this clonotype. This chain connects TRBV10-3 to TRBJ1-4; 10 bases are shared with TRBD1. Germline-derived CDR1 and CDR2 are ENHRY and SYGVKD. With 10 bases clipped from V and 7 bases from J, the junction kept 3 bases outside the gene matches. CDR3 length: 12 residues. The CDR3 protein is CATGTGVEKLFF. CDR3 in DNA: TGTGCCACCGGGACAGGGGTTGAAAAACTGTTTTTT.

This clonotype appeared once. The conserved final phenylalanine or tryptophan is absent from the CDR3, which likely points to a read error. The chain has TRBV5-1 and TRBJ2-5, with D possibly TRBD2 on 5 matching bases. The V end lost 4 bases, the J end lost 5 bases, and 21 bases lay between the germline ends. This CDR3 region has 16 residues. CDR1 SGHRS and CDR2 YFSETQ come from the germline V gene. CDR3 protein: CASSPEGVVRLETQYV. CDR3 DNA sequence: TGCGCCAGCAGCCCCGAGGGAGTTGTGCGTCTCGAGACCCAGTACGTC.

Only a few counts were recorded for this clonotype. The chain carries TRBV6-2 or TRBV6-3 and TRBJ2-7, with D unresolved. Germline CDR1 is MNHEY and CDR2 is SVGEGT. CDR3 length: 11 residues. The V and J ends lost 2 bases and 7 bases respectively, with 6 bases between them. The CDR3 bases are TGTGCCAGCAGTTACGAAGAAGAGCAGTACTTC. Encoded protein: CASSYEEEQYF.

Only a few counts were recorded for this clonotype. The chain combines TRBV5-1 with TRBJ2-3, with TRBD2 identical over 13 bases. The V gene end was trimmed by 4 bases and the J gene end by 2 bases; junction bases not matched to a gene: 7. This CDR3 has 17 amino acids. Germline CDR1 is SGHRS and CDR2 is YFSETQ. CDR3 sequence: CASSARLAGGSTDTQYF. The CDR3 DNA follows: TGCGCCAGCAGCGCCCGACTAGCGGGGGGATCCACAGATACGCAGTATTTT.

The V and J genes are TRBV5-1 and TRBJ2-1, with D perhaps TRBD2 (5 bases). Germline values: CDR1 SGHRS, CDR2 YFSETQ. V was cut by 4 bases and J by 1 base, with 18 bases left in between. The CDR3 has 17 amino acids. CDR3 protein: CASSVLHGEMSYNEQFF. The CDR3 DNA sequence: TGCGCCAGCAGCGTCCTCCACGGGGAGATGTCCTACAATGAGCAGTTCTTC.

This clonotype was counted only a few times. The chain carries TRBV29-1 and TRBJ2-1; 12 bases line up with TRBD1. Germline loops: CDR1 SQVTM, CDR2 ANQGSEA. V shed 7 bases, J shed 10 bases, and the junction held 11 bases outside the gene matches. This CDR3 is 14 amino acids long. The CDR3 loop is CSAPGTGGRGEQFF. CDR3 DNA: TGCAGCGCCCCCGGGACAGGGGGCCGCGGGGAGCAGTTCTTC.

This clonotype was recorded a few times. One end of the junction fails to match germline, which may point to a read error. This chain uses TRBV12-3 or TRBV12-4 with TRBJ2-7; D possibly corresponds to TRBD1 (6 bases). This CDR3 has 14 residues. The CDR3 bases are TGTGCCAGCAGCTTAGTCAAAGGGGGACAAGGGCAGTACTTC. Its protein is CASSLVKGGQGQYF.

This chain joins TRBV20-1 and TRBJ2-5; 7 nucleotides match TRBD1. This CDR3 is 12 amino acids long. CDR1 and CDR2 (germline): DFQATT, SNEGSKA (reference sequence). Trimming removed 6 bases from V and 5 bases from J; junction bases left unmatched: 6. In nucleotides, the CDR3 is TGCAGTGCCGTGGACAGGCAGGAGACCCAGTACTTC. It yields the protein CSAVDRQETQYF.

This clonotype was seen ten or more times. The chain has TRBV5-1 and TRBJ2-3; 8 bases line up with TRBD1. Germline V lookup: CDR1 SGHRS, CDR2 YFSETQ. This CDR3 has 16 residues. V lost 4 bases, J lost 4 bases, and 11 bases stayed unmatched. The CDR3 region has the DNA TGCGCCAGCAGCGGCGGGTCCACAGGGGGATCAGATACGCAGTATTTT. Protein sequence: CASSGGSTGGSDTQYF.

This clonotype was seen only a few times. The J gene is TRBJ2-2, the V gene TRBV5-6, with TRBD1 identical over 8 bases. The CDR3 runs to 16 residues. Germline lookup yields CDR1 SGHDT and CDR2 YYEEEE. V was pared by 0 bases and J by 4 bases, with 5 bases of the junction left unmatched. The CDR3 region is CASSLDRTGITGELFF. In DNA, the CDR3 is TGTGCCAGCAGCTTGGACAGGACAGGGATCACCGGGGAGCTGTTTTTT.

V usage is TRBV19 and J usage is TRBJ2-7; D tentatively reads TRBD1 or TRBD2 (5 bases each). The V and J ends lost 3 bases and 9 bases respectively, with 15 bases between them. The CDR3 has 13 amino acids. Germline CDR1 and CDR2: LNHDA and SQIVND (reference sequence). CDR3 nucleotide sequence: TGTGCCAGTAGTATGGGGGTACCTACGGGGCAGTACTTC. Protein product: CASSMGVPTGQYF.

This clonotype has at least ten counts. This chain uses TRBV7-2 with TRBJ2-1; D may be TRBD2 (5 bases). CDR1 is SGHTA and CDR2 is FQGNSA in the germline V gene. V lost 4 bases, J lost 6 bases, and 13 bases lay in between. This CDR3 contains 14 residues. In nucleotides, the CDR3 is TGTGCCAGCAGCTCTACTGGAGGTAGCAATGAGCAGTTCTTC. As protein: CASSSTGGSNEQFF.

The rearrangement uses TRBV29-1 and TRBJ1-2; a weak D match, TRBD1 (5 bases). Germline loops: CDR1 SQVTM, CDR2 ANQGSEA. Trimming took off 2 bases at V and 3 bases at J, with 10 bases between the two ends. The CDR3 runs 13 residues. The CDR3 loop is CSVESWGDYGYTF. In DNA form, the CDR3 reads TGCAGCGTTGAATCGTGGGGGGACTATGGCTACACCTTC.

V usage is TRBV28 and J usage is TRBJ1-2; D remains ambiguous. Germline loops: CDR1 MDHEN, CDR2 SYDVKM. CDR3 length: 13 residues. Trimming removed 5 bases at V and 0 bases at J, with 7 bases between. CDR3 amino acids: CASSRRTNYGYTF. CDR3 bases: TGTGCCAGCAGTCGCAGGACTAACTATGGCTACACCTTC.

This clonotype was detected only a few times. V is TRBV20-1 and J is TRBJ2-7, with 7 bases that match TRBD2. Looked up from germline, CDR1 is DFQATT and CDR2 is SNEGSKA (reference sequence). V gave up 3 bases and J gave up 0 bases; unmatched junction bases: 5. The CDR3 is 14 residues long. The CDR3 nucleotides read TGCAGTGCTAGTTCTAGCGGAGTCTCCTACGAGCAGTACTTC. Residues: CSASSSGVSYEQYF.

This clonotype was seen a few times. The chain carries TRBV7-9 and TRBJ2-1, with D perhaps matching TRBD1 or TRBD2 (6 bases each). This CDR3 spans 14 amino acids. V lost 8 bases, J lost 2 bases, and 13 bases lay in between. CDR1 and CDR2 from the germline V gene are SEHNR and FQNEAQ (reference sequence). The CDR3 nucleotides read TGTGCCAGCTCTCAGGGGAGGACCTACAATGAGCAGTTCTTC. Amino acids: CASSQGRTYNEQFF.

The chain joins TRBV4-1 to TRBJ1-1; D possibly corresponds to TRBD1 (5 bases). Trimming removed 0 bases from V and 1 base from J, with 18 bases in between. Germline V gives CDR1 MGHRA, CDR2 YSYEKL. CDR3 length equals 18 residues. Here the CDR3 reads CASSQDCPGRVRNTEAFF. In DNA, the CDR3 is TGCGCCAGCAGCCAAGATTGTCCGGGCAGGGTTCGGAACACTGAAGCTTTCTTT.

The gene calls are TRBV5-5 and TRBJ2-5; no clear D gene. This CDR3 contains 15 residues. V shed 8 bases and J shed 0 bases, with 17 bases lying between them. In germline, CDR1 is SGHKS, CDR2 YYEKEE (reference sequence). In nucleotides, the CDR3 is TGTGCCAGTAGACGACTTGGTCAGAACCAAGAGACCCAGTACTTC. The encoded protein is CASRRLGQNQETQYF.

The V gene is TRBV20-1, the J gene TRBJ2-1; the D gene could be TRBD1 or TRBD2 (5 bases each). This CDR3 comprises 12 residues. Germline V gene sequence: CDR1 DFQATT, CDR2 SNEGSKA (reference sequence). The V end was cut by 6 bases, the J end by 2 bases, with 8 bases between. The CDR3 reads CSAGDAYNEQFF. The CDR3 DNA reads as TGCAGTGCAGGGGACGCCTACAATGAGCAGTTCTTC.

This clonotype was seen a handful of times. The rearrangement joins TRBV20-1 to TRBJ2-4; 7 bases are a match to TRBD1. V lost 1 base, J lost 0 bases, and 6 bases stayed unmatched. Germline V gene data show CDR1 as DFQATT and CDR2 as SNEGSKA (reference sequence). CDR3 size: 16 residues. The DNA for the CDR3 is TGCAGTGCTAGAGCTACAGGGGTCATAGCCAAAAACATTCAGTACTTC. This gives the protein CSARATGVIAKNIQYF.